The 23 T cell receptor beta chains below were found in one sample sequenced in a study of CD8 T cells in Susac syndrome. The RNA, roughly 0.5 to 1 ug, was put through reverse transcription using random hexamers. MiXCR, applied by TCRdb to the immunoSEQ multiplex PCR reads, yields one record per CDR3 protein. The sample includes about 210,000 distinct CDR3 sequences, about 95% of them seen just once. The sequencing input was CD4+ T cells from PBMCs. These receptors all come from a human donor with multiple sclerosis.

V usage is TRBV3-1 and J usage is TRBJ2-1, with 10 bases aligning to TRBD2. Germline V gene data show CDR1 as LGHDT and CDR2 as YNNKEL (reference sequence). J lost 2 bases, V lost 10 bases, and 11 bases had no gene match. This CDR3 is built from 16 residues. The CDR3 DNA sequence: TGTGCCACCAGGGAATCCGGGACTAGCGCCTACAATGAGCAGTTCTTC. Amino acids: CATRESGTSAYNEQFF.

This clonotype appeared once. The rearrangement joins TRBV27 to TRBJ1-5; perhaps TRBD1 as D (5 bases). V lost 5 bases to trimming and J lost 0 bases, with 20 bases between them. The V gene's germline CDR1 is MNHEY and CDR2 SMNVEV (reference sequence). The CDR3 runs to 18 residues. The CDR3 sequence: CASSPTGPNPNSNQPQHF. Here the CDR3 DNA reads TGTGCCAGCAGTCCCACGGGACCGAACCCGAATAGCAATCAGCCCCAGCATTTT.

This sequence joins TRBV10-2 and TRBJ1-2; D perhaps matches TRBD1 (5 bases). Trimming cost V 2 bases and J 4 bases, with 11 bases left between them. Germline loops: CDR1 WSHSY, CDR2 SAAADI. The CDR3 runs 14 residues. As DNA, the CDR3 is TGCGCCAGCAGTGAGGGCAGGACATTCTATGGCTACACCTTC. This gives the protein CASSEGRTFYGYTF.

The V and J genes are TRBV3-1 and TRBJ2-3; weak D call: TRBD1 (8 bases). Germline values: CDR1 LGHDT, CDR2 YNNKEL (reference sequence). CDR3 length equals 15 residues. The V gene lost 3 bases and the J gene lost 4 bases, with 14 bases spanning the gap. The CDR3 protein is CASSQTGAGADTQYF. CDR3 nucleotides: TGTGCCAGCAGCCAGACAGGGGCGGGGGCAGATACGCAGTATTTT.

The chain combines TRBV27 with TRBJ2-7; D is uncertain. This CDR3 comprises 13 residues. Deletions cut 4 bases from V and 5 bases from J, with 12 bases between. CDR1 MNHEY and CDR2 SMNVEV come from the germline V gene (reference sequence). CDR3 nucleotides: TGTGCCAGCAGTTACCAGTTTTCCAACGAGCAGTACTTC. It specifies CASSYQFSNEQYF.

CDR3 sequence reads: CASSLGPGLALYEQYF. CDR3 nucleotides: TGTGCCAGCAGTTTGGGGCCGGGACTAGCTCTCTACGAGCAGTACTTC. This rearrangement joins TRBV28 to TRBJ2-7, with 9 positions matching TRBD2. Germline V gives CDR1 MDHEN, CDR2 SYDVKM. The CDR3 is made up of 16 amino acids. With V trimmed by 3 bases and J by 3 bases, 9 bases remained unmatched.

The rearrangement uses TRBV6-5 and TRBJ2-5; the D gene is possibly TRBD2 (7 bases). The CDR3 covers 14 residues. From germline, CDR1 is MNHEY and CDR2 SVGAGI. Trimming stripped 2 bases from V and 5 bases from J, with 12 bases between. CDR3 amino acids: CASSYPGRGETQYF. CDR3 nucleotide sequence: TGTGCCAGCAGTTACCCAGGGAGGGGGGAGACCCAGTACTTC.

V is TRBV23-1 and J is TRBJ1-1, with 8 bases fitting TRBD1. TRBV23-1 is filed as an ORF, its function uncertain. V lost 4 bases to trimming and J lost 4 bases; unmatched junction nucleotides: 8. CDR3 length: 15 amino acids. This CDR3 is CASSPQGVWGTEAFF. CDR3 coding DNA: TGCGCCAGCAGTCCACAGGGGGTGTGGGGCACTGAAGCTTTCTTT.

The V call is TRBV5-1, the J call TRBJ2-1; possibly TRBD2 for D (6 bases). CDR3 size: 14 residues. The V gene lost 1 base and the J gene lost 6 bases, with 11 bases spanning the gap. Germline CDR1 is SGHRS and CDR2 is YFSETQ. The CDR3 bases are TGCGCCAGCAGCTTGCCCGCCGGGAGCAATGAGCAGTTCTTC. This encodes CASSLPAGSNEQFF.

The chain recombines TRBV30 with TRBJ2-7; 11 positions agree with TRBD2. This CDR3 contains 15 residues. Germline V gene lookup returns CDR1 GTSNPN and CDR2 SVGIG (reference sequence). The V segment lost 0 bases and the J segment 3 bases; nucleotides outside the gene matches: 4. CDR3 region: CAWSVTSGTLYEQYF. The CDR3 bases are TGTGCCTGGAGTGTGACTAGCGGGACTCTCTACGAGCAGTACTTC.

Written as DNA, the CDR3 is TGTGCCAGCAGCTTAGATTCAAGGAACACTGAAGCTTTCTTT. It codes for CASSLDSRNTEAFF. This sequence joins TRBV11-2 and TRBJ1-1; no clear D. Germline values: CDR1 SGHAT, CDR2 FQNNGV. Between the trimmed V and J ends, which lost 0 bases and 1 base, there was a span of 6 bases. The CDR3 covers 14 residues.

In this sample, this clonotype turned up a few times. This rearrangement joins TRBV20-1 to TRBJ2-5; D uncertain. V lost 5 bases, J lost 5 bases, and 6 bases lay in between. The CDR3 consists of 10 residues. Germline-derived CDR1 and CDR2 are DFQATT and SNEGSKA (reference sequence). CDR3 region: CSAARETQYF. The CDR3 region has the DNA TGCAGTGCTGCCAGGGAGACCCAGTACTTC.

This chain links TRBV6-1 with TRBJ1-1, with D uncertain. V lost 10 bases to trimming and J lost 1 base, with 16 bases between them. Germline CDR1 MNHNS, CDR2 SASEGT. The CDR3 loop spans 14 amino acids. This chain's CDR3 is CANHESVSNTEAFF. The CDR3 DNA is TGTGCCAACCATGAATCGGTTTCGAACACTGAAGCTTTCTTT.

The sample holds one count of this clonotype. CDR3 sequence reads: CASSPLAGAPQFF. As DNA, the CDR3 is TGTGCCAGCAGCCCCCTCGCGGGGGCACCCCAGTTCTTC. The chain uses TRBV7-9 and TRBJ2-1; TRBD2 might be the D (7 bases). Trimming left V 5 bases short and J 13 bases short, with 18 bases between. Germline V gene sequence: CDR1 SEHNR, CDR2 FQNEAQ (reference sequence). The CDR3 spans 13 residues.

V gene TRBV27 combines with J gene TRBJ1-1; 9 nucleotides line up with TRBD1. The CDR3 is 15 amino acids. The germline V gene encodes CDR1 MNHEY and CDR2 SMNVEV (reference sequence). V trimming: 5 bases; J trimming: 4 bases; junction bases outside the gene matches: 8. The CDR3 DNA reads as TGTGCCAGCAGTATTACAGGGGGCAGGGGCACTGAAGCTTTCTTT. Translation: CASSITGGRGTEAFF.

V and J are TRBV5-1 and TRBJ2-3; tentatively, D is TRBD1 or TRBD2 (5 bases each). The CDR3 spans 16 residues. The germline gives CDR1 SGHRS, CDR2 YFSETQ. Trimming left V 6 bases short and J 2 bases short, with 19 bases between. The CDR3 coding sequence is TGCGCCAGCATGCTCCTTGGTGGGACGTTCACAGATACGCAGTATTTT. It yields the protein CASMLLGGTFTDTQYF.

This clonotype appeared a single time. The chain recombines TRBV7-2 with TRBJ2-3; no definite D call. The CDR3 consists of 15 residues. The germline V gene encodes CDR1 SGHTA and CDR2 FQGNSA. V was pared by 2 bases and J by 0 bases, with 9 bases between. The CDR3 loop is CASSLLGPSTDTQYF. DNA for the CDR3: TGTGCCAGCAGCTTATTAGGTCCTAGCACAGATACGCAGTATTTT.

The chain couples TRBV6-5 to TRBJ2-1, with 8 nucleotides matching TRBD1. This CDR3 has 15 residues. Germline CDR1 and CDR2: MNHEY and SVGAGI. J gave up 3 bases and V 5 bases, and 6 bases lay outside the gene matches. The CDR3 protein is CASSPDRGYYNEQFF. Here the CDR3 DNA reads TGTGCCAGCAGTCCCGACAGGGGCTACTACAATGAGCAGTTCTTC.

The J gene is TRBJ2-2, the V gene TRBV9, with 10 bases matching TRBD2. Germline loops: CDR1 SGDLS, CDR2 YYNGEE. V lost 4 bases to trimming and J lost 1 base; unmatched junction nucleotides: 10. This CDR3 comprises 18 residues. CDR3 region: CASSKKPGLALNTGELFF. DNA of the CDR3: TGTGCCAGCAGCAAGAAACCGGGACTAGCGTTGAACACCGGGGAGCTGTTTTTT.

This chain uses TRBV18 with TRBJ2-7; tentative D call: TRBD1 (6 bases). This CDR3 is built from 18 residues. Germline lookup yields CDR1 KGHSH and CDR2 LQKENI. V dropped 5 bases and J dropped 2 bases, with 25 bases sitting between them. The CDR3 region has the DNA TGTGCCAGCTCAACACGAACCCTACTCGATCAGGGGCCCTACGAGCAGTACTTC. Translating gives CASSTRTLLDQGPYEQYF. The full variable domain, completed using reference TRBV18 and TRBJ2-7, is NAGVMQNPRHLVRRRGQEARLRCSPMKGHSHVYWYRQLPEEGLKFMVYLQKENIIDESGMPKERFSAEFPKEGPSILRIQQVVRGDSAAYFCASSTRTLLDQGPYEQYFGPGTRLTVT.

This chain joins TRBV12-3 or TRBV12-4 and TRBJ2-7; D is tentatively TRBD1 or TRBD2 (5 bases each). V was clipped by 5 bases and J by 5 bases, with 16 bases between them. CDR3 length: 14 residues. This CDR3 reads CASSLRGFADEQYF. CDR3 DNA: TGTGCCAGCAGTCTCCGGGGCTTTGCCGACGAGCAGTACTTC.

This clonotype was observed once. The chain has TRBV2 and TRBJ2-5; D remains ambiguous. The CDR3 sequence is 12 residues long. V gave up 6 bases and J gave up 5 bases, with 10 bases separating them. Germline V gene data show CDR1 as SNHLY and CDR2 as FYNNEI. CDR3 residues: CASSGLRETQYF. CDR3 nucleotide sequence: TGTGCCAGCAGCGGGCTTCGGGAGACCCAGTACTTC.

The rearrangement joins TRBV2 to TRBJ2-3; D remains unclear. The length of the CDR3 is 13 residues. Per germline, CDR1 SNHLY and CDR2 FYNNEI. Trimming removed 7 bases from V and 5 bases from J, with 13 bases in between. Here the CDR3 DNA reads TGTGCCAGCACGGTAGAGATGGTAGATACGCAGTATTTT. It is translated as CASTVEMVDTQYF.